This TCR beta chain was identified during a study of T cell changes during pregnancy in multiple sclerosis. There are 16 residues in the CDR3. Germline CDR1 is SGHTA and CDR2 is FQGNSA. With 5 bases removed from V and 2 bases from J, the gap between germline ends came to 16 bases. TCRdb's table, derived via immunoSEQ multiplex PCR, lists solely in-frame clones and lacks some. The sample lists around 57,000 clones, around 89% occurring once. J is TRBJ1-3 and V is TRBV7-2; D might be TRBD1 (6 bases). The source is a female donor in good health, enrolled as a control in a pregnancy study. Material: peripheral blood, obtained in the first trimester of pregnancy. The CDR3 here is CASSRTIRDTGNTIYF. The CDR3 coding sequence is TGTGCCAGCAGCCGAACAATCAGGGACACTGGAAACACCATATATTTT. The full variable domain, rest sourced from reference TRBV7-2 and TRBJ1-3, is GAGVSQSPSNKVTEKGKDVELRCDPISGHTALYWYRQSLGQGLEFLIYFQGNSAPDKSGLPSDRFSAERTGGSVSTLTIQRTQQEDSAVYLCASSRTIRDTGNTIYFGEGSWLTVV.